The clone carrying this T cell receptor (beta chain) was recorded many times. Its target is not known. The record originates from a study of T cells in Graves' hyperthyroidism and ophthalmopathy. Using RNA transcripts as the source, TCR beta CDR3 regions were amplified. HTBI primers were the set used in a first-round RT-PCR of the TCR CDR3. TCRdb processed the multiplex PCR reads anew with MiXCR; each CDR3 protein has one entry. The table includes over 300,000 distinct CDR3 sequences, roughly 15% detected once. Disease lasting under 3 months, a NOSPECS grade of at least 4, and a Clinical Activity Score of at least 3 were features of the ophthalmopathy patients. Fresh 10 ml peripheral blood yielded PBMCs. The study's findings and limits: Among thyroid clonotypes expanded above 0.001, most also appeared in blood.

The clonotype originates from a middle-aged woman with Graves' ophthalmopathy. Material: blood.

The CDR3 bases are TGTGCCAGCAGTGAATGGAACCCCGTATCCTACGAGCAGTACTTC. Its protein is CASSEWNPVSYEQYF. The chain employs TRBV6-1 and TRBJ2-7, with D uncertain. Trimming pared 2 bases from V and 1 base from J, leaving 12 bases between. Per the germline V gene, CDR1 is MNHNS and CDR2 is SASEGT. The CDR3 contains 15 residues.